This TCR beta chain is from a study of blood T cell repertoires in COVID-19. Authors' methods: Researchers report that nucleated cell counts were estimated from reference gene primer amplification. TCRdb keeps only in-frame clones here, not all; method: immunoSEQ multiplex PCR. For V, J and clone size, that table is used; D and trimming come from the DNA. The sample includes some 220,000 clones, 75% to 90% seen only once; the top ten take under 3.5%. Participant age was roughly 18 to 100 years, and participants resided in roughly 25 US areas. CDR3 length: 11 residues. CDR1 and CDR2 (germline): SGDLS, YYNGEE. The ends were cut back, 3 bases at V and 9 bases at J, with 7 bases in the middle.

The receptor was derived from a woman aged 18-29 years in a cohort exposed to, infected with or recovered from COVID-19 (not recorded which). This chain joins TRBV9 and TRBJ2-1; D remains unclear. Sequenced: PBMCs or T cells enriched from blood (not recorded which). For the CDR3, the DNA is TGTGCCAGCAGCGACCCCGGTGAGCAGTTCTTC. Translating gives CASSDPGEQFF.